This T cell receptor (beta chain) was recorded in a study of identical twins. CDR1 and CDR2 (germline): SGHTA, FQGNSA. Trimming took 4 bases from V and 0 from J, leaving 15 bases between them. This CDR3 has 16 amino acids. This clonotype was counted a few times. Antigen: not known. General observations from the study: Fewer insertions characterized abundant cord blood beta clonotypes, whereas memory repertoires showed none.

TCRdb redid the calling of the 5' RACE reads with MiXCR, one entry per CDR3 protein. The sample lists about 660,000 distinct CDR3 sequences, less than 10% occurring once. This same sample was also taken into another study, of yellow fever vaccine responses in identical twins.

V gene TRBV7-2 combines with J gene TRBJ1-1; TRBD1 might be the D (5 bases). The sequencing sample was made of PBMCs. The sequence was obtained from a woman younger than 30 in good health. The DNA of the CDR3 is TGTGCCAGCAGCTCCCGGGACGGCATCATGAACACTGAAGCTTTCTTT. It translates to CASSSRDGIMNTEAFF.